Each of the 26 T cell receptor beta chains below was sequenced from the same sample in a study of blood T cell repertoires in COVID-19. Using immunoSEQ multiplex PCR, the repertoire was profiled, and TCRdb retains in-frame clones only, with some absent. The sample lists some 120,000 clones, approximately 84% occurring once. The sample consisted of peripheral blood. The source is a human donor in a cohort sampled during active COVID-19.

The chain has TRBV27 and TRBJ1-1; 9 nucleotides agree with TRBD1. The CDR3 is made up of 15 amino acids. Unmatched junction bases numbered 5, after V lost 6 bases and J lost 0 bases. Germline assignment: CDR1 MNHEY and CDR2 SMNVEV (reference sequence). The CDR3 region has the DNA TGTGCCAGCAGGGACAGGGGCACCCTGAACACTGAAGCTTTCTTT. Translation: CASRDRGTLNTEAFF.

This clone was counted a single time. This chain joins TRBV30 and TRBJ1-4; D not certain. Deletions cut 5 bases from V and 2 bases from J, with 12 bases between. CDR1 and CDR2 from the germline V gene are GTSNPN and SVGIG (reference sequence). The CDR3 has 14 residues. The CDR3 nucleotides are TGTGCCTGGTCCCCAAGACTTACTAATGAAAAACTGTTTTTT. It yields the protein CAWSPRLTNEKLFF.

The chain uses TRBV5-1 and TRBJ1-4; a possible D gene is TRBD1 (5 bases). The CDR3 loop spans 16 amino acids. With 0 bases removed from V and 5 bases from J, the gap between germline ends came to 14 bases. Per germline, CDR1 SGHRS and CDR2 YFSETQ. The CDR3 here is CASSLAKDNKNEKLFF. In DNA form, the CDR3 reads TGCGCCAGCAGCTTGGCCAAGGACAACAAAAATGAAAAACTGTTTTTT. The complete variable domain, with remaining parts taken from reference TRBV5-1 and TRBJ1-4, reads KAGVTQTPRYLIKTRGQQVTLSCSPISGHRSVSWYQQTPGQGLQFLFEYFSETQRNKGNFPGRFSGRQFSNSRSEMNVSTLELGDSALYLCASSLAKDNKNEKLFFGSGTQLSVL.

As DNA, the CDR3 is TGTGCCAGCAGCCCCCCGGGGGTCCCCGACTTTGGGTATACGCAGTATTTT. Encoded protein: CASSPPGVPDFGYTQYF. The J gene is TRBJ2-3, the V gene TRBV9, with D perhaps TRBD2 (6 bases). Germline CDR1 SGDLS, CDR2 YYNGEE. Trimming left V 4 bases short and J 7 bases short, with 25 bases between. The CDR3 has 17 amino acids.

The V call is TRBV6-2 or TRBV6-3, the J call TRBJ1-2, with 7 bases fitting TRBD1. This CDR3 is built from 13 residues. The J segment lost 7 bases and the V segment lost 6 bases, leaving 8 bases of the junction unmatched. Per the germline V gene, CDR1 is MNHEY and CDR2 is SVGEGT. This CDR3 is CASSLQGLGGYTF. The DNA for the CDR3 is TGTGCCAGCAGCTTACAGGGGCTAGGTGGCTACACCTTC.

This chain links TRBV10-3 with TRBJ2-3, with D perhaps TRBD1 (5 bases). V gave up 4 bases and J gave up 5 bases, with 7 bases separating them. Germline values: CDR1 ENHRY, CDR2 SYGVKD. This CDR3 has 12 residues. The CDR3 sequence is CAISGGVDTQYF. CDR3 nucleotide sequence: TGTGCCATCAGTGGGGGCGTAGATACGCAGTATTTT.

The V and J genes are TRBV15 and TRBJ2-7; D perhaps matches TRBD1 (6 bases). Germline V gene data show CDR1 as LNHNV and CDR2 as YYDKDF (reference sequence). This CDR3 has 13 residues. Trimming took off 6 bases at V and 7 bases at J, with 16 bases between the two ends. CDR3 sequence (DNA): TGTGCCACCAGACGAGACAGGTTCGAAGAGCAGTACTTC. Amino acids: CATRRDRFEEQYF. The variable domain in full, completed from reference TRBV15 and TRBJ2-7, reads DAMVIQNPRYQVTQFGKPVTLSCSQTLNHNVMYWYQQKSSQAPKLLFHYYDKDFNNEADTPDNFQSRRPNTSFCFLDIRSPGLGDTAMYLCATRRDRFEEQYFGPGTRLTVT.

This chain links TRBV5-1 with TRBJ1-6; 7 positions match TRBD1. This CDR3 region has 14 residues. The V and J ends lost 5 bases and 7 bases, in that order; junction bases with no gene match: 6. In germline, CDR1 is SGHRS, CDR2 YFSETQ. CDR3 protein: CASSRDRVNSPLHF. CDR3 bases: TGCGCCAGCAGTCGTGACAGGGTCAATTCACCCCTCCACTTT. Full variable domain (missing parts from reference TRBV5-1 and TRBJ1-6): KAGVTQTPRYLIKTRGQQVTLSCSPISGHRSVSWYQQTPGQGLQFLFEYFSETQRNKGNFPGRFSGRQFSNSRSEMNVSTLELGDSALYLCASSRDRVNSPLHFGNGTRLTVT.

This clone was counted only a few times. CDR3 DNA: TGTGCCAGCAGCGTAGAACGACAGGGGGCGAACACCGGGGAGCTGTTTTTT. Residues: CASSVERQGANTGELFF. J is TRBJ2-2 and V is TRBV9; TRBD1 aligns across 9 bases. From germline, CDR1 is SGDLS and CDR2 YYNGEE. J lost 0 bases, V lost 0 bases, and 3 bases had no gene match. The CDR3 spans 17 residues.

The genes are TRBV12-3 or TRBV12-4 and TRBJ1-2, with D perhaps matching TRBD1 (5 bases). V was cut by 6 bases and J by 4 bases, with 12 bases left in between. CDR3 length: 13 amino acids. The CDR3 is CASRPGGGYGYTF. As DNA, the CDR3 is TGTGCCAGCAGGCCGGGGGGTGGCTATGGCTACACCTTC.

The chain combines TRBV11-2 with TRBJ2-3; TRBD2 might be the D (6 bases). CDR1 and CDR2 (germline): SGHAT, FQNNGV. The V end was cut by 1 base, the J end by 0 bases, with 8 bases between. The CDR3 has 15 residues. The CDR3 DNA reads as TGTGCCAGCAGCTTAGTAGCGGCTAGCACAGATACGCAGTATTTT. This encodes CASSLVAASTDTQYF.

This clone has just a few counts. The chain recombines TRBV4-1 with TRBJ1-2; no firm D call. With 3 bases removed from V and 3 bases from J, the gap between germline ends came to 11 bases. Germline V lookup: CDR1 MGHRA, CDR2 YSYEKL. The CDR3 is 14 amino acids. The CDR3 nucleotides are TGCGCCAGCAGCCACCAGGCAGCGGACTATGGCTACACCTTC. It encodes CASSHQAADYGYTF.

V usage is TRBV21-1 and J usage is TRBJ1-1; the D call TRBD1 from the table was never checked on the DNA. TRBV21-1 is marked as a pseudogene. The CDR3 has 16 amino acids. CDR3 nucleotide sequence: TGTGCCAGCAGCAAAGCATCTGGACAGGGGGCCACTGAAGCTTTCTTT. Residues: CASSKASGQGATEAFF.

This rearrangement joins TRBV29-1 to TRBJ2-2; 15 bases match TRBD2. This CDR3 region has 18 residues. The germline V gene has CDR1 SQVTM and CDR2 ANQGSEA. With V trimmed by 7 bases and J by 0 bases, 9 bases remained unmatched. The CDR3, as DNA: TGCAGCGGGGCGGGGACTAGCGGGGGGCCGGCGAACACCGGGGAGCTGTTTTTT. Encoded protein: CSGAGTSGGPANTGELFF.

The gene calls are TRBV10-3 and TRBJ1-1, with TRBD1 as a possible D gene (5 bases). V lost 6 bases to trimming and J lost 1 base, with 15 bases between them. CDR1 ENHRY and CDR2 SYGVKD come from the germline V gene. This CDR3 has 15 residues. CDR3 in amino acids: CAISAVNGGNTEAFF. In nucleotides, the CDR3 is TGTGCCATCAGCGCAGTCAACGGGGGGAACACTGAAGCTTTCTTT.

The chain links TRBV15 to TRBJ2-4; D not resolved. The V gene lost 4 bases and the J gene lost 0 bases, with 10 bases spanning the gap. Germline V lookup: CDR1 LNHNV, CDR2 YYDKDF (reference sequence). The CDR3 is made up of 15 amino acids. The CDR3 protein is CATSIPGPAKNIQYF. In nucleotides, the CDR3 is TGTGCCACCAGCATCCCAGGCCCAGCCAAAAACATTCAGTACTTC. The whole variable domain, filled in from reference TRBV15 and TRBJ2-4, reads DAMVIQNPRYQVTQFGKPVTLSCSQTLNHNVMYWYQQKSSQAPKLLFHYYDKDFNNEADTPDNFQSRRPNTSFCFLDIRSPGLGDTAMYLCATSIPGPAKNIQYFGAGTRLSVL.

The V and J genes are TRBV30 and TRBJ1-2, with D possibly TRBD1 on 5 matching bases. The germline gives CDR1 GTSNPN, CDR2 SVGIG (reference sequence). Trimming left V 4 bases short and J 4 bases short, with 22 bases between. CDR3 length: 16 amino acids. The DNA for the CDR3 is TGTGCCTGGATCTTCCCCGGGACCGGGGGGGGCTATGGCTACACCTTC. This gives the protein CAWIFPGTGGGYGYTF.

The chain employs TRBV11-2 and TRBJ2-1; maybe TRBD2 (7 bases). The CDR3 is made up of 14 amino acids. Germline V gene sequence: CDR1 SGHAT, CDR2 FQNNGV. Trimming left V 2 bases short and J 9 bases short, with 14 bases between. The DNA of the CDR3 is TGTGCCAGCAGCTTATCTACCGGGGGGCCTGAGCAGTTCTTC. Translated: CASSLSTGGPEQFF.

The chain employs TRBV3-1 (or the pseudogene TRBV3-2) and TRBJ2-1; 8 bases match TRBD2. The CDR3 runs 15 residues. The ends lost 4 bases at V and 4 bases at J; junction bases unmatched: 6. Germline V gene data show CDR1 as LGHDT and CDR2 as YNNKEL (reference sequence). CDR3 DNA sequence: TGTGCCAGCAGCCCGGGGGGGATTCATTACAATGAGCAGTTCTTC. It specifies CASSPGGIHYNEQFF.

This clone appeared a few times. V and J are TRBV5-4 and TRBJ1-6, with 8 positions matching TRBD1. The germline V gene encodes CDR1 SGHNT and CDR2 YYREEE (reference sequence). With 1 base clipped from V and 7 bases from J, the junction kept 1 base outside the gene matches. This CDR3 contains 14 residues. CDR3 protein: CASSLRQGNSPLHF. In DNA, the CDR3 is TGTGCCAGCAGCTTGAGACAGGGGAATTCACCCCTCCACTTT.

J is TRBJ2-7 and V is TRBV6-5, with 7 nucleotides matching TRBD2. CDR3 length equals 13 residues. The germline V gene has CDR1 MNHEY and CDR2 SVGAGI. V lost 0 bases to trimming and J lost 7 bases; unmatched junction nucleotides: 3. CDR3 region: CASSYSMGGEQYF. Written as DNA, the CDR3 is TGTGCCAGCAGTTACTCGATGGGGGGGGAGCAGTACTTC.

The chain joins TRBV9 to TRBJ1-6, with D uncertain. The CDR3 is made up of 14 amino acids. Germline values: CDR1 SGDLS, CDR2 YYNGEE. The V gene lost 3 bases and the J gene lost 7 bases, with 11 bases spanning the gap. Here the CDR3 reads CASSGNYGNSPLHF. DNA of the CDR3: TGTGCCAGCAGCGGAAACTACGGGAATTCACCCCTCCACTTT.

The CDR3 coding sequence is TGCGCCAGCAGCCCTCAGGGGACAACTAATGAAAAACTGTTTTTT. The encoded protein is CASSPQGTTNEKLFF. The chain couples TRBV4-1 to TRBJ1-4, with D possibly being TRBD1 (6 bases). Trimming took 4 bases from V and 0 from J, leaving 9 bases between them. The CDR3 is made up of 15 amino acids. In germline, CDR1 is MGHRA, CDR2 YSYEKL.

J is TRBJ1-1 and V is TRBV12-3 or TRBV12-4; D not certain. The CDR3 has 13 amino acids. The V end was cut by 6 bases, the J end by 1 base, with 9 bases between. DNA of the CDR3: TGTGCCAGCAGCCGACATGCGAACACTGAAGCTTTCTTT. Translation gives CASSRHANTEAFF.

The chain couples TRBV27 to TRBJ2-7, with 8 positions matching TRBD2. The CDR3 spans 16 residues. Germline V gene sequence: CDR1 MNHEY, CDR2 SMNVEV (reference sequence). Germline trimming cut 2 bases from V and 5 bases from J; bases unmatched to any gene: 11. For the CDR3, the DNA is TGTGCCAGCAGTTTAGCGGGGGGCAACCCCACCCACGAGCAGTACTTC. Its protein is CASSLAGGNPTHEQYF.

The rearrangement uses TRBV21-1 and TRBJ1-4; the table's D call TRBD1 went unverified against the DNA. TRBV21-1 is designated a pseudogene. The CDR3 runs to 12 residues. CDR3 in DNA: TGTGCCAGCAGCGCACTGGACAGGGGACTGTTTTTT. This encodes CASSALDRGLFF.